This is a list of T cell receptor beta chains from one sample in a study of regulatory T cells in long-lasting Graves disease. One entry per CDR3 protein results from TCRdb running MiXCR on the multiplex PCR reads. This table has some 340,000 distinct CDR3 sequences, about 11% appearing once. The data also belong to a second study, concerning T cells in Graves' hyperthyroidism and ophthalmopathy.

The sequencing here drew on peripheral blood mononuclear cells (PBMCs), taken at new diagnosis, from a patient treated with antithyroid drugs. Source of these receptors: a woman aged 18 to 35 with Graves disease. CDR3s include the opening cysteine and the closing phenylalanine or tryptophan. Each record gives: clone size, J gene, V gene, D gene, CDR3 DNA, CDR3 protein. The D gene is left open where the match is weak. The size of a clone is reported for some rows only, either as once, few or many, or as a class for expanded clones.

clone_size: few; j_call: TRBJ2-7; v_call: TRBV28; d_call: .; cdr3_nt: TGTGCCAGCAGCCGTGGGCGGGGGCCCCTGGACGAGCAGTACTTC; cdr3_aa: CASSRGRGPLDEQYF
clone_size: many; j_call: TRBJ2-2; v_call: TRBV6-2/TRBV6-3; d_call: .; cdr3_nt: TGTGCCAGCAGTTACTCTCAGCCCGGGGAGCTGTTTTTT; cdr3_aa: CASSYSQPGELFF
clone_size: few; j_call: TRBJ1-2; v_call: TRBV10-2; d_call: .; cdr3_nt: TGCGCCAGCAGTGGCCCTACTCAACTAAGCGATGGCTACACCTTC; cdr3_aa: CASSGPTQLSDGYTF
clone_size: many; j_call: TRBJ1-5; v_call: TRBV28; d_call: .; cdr3_nt: TGTGCCAGCATCCCTGTGGGGGCCCCTCAGCCCCAGCATTTT; cdr3_aa: CASIPVGAPQPQHF
clone_size: many; j_call: TRBJ1-1; v_call: TRBV18; d_call: .; cdr3_nt: TGTGCCAGCTCACCACCGCCAGGGAGGAACACTGAAGCTTTCTTT; cdr3_aa: CASSPPPGRNTEAFF
clone_size: many; j_call: TRBJ1-2; v_call: TRBV6-1; d_call: .; cdr3_nt: TGTGCCAGCACCAGGGGCTACACCTTC; cdr3_aa: CASTRGYTF
clone_size: once; j_call: TRBJ2-3; v_call: TRBV5-1; d_call: .; cdr3_nt: TGCGCCAGCAGCTTGGAGGGGATCCGTTGGGATACGCAGTATTTT; cdr3_aa: CASSLEGIRWDTQYF
clone_size: .; j_call: TRBJ1-1; v_call: TRBV19; d_call: .; cdr3_nt: TGTGCCAGTAGCTGGGACGGACTGAACACTGAAGCTTTCTTT; cdr3_aa: CASSWDGLNTEAFF
clone_size: few; j_call: TRBJ2-2; v_call: TRBV7-9; d_call: TRBD2; cdr3_nt: TGTGCCAGGAGACAACTAGCGGGGGCACTCACCGGGGAGCTGTTTTTT; cdr3_aa: CARRQLAGALTGELFF
clone_size: .; j_call: TRBJ1-2; v_call: TRBV20-1; d_call: .; cdr3_nt: TGCAGTGCTAGAGTGGGGCTCAACTATGGCTACACCTTC; cdr3_aa: CSARVGLNYGYTF
clone_size: many; j_call: TRBJ2-7; v_call: TRBV28; d_call: TRBD1; cdr3_nt: TGTGCCAGCAGTTCTTGGGACAGGCCCAGCTCCTACGAGCAGTACTTC; cdr3_aa: CASSSWDRPSSYEQYF
clone_size: many; j_call: TRBJ2-5; v_call: TRBV5-5; d_call: .; cdr3_nt: TGTGCCAGCAGCTCCGTTTCCACCCCACGGAGGAACCAGTACTTC; cdr3_aa: CASSSVSTPRRNQYF
clone_size: .; j_call: TRBJ2-1; v_call: TRBV27; d_call: .; cdr3_nt: TGTGCCAGCAGTTTACTCGGGAGAGGGGGGGAGCAGTTCTTC; cdr3_aa: CASSLLGRGGEQFF
clone_size: many; j_call: TRBJ1-2; v_call: TRBV12-3/TRBV12-4; d_call: TRBD1; cdr3_nt: TGTGCCAGCAGTGTTCTCCGGACAGGGGGCTTGCTGACCGGCTACACCTTC; cdr3_aa: CASSVLRTGGLLTGYTF
clone_size: .; j_call: TRBJ2-5; v_call: TRBV9; d_call: .; cdr3_nt: TGTGCCAGCAGCGTGGAGGTCGGCCAAGAGACCCAGTACTTC; cdr3_aa: CASSVEVGQETQYF
clone_size: many; j_call: TRBJ2-5; v_call: TRBV10-3; d_call: TRBD1; cdr3_nt: TGTGCCATCAGGGAGGACAGGGGGGGAGAGACCCAGTACTTC; cdr3_aa: CAIREDRGGETQYF
clone_size: many; j_call: TRBJ2-1; v_call: TRBV6-1; d_call: .; cdr3_nt: TGTGCCAGCGGTAAGCGAGCCAATGAGCAGTTCTTC; cdr3_aa: CASGKRANEQFF
clone_size: many; j_call: TRBJ2-7; v_call: TRBV6-2/TRBV6-3; d_call: .; cdr3_nt: TGTGCCAGCAGTTACTCCGGGGACTCCTACGAGCAGTACTTC; cdr3_aa: CASSYSGDSYEQYF
clone_size: .; j_call: TRBJ2-5; v_call: TRBV6-1; d_call: TRBD2; cdr3_nt: TGTGCCAGCAGGCAGACCGGGACTAGGAAAGAGACCCAGTACTTC; cdr3_aa: CASRQTGTRKETQYF
clone_size: many; j_call: TRBJ2-7; v_call: TRBV15; d_call: .; cdr3_nt: TGTGCCACCAGCAGAGAAGTCGGTCGTAGCTCCTACGAGCAGTACTTC; cdr3_aa: CATSREVGRSSYEQYF
clone_size: few; j_call: TRBJ1-1; v_call: TRBV19; d_call: TRBD1; cdr3_nt: TGTGCCAGTAGTCGGACAGGGCCGGGCACTGAAGCTTTCTTT; cdr3_aa: CASSRTGPGTEAFF
clone_size: many; j_call: TRBJ2-5; v_call: TRBV27; d_call: .; cdr3_nt: TGTGCCAGCAGTCACCTGGCAGAGACCCAGTACTTC; cdr3_aa: CASSHLAETQYF
clone_size: .; j_call: TRBJ1-6; v_call: TRBV6-1; d_call: .; cdr3_nt: TGTGCCAGCAGAATGGGGACTAGCTATAATTCACCCCTCCACTTT; cdr3_aa: CASRMGTSYNSPLHF
clone_size: once; j_call: TRBJ1-1; v_call: TRBV27; d_call: .; cdr3_nt: TGTGCCAGCAGTTGGGGCTCAGGGGTAACTGAAGCTTTCTTT; cdr3_aa: CASSWGSGVTEAFF
clone_size: many; j_call: TRBJ1-4; v_call: TRBV30; d_call: .; cdr3_nt: TGTGCCTGGCTTCAGGGACGGGAAAAACTGTTTTTT; cdr3_aa: CAWLQGREKLFF
clone_size: many; j_call: TRBJ2-1; v_call: TRBV5-1; d_call: TRBD1; cdr3_nt: TGCGCCAGCAGTGACAGGGGCGCGTACAATGAGCAGTTCTTC; cdr3_aa: CASSDRGAYNEQFF
clone_size: many; j_call: TRBJ1-1; v_call: TRBV4-1; d_call: TRBD1; cdr3_nt: TGCGCCAGCAGCCAAGATAGGGAGACAGGGGCGGACACTGAAGCTTTCTTT; cdr3_aa: CASSQDRETGADTEAFF
clone_size: few; j_call: TRBJ1-2; v_call: TRBV7-9; d_call: TRBD1; cdr3_nt: TGTGCCAGCAGCCTAGGGACAGTCTGGAAAAACTATGGCTACACCTTC; cdr3_aa: CASSLGTVWKNYGYTF
clone_size: many; j_call: TRBJ1-2; v_call: TRBV20-1; d_call: .; cdr3_nt: TGCAGTGCTAGAGGATCCGGACTTAACTATGGCTACACCTTC; cdr3_aa: CSARGSGLNYGYTF
clone_size: few; j_call: TRBJ1-6; v_call: TRBV20-1; d_call: TRBD1; cdr3_nt: TGCAGTGCCAGTGACAGGGGCCCCAAATCACCCCTCCACTTT; cdr3_aa: CSASDRGPKSPLHF
clone_size: many; j_call: TRBJ1-4; v_call: TRBV27; d_call: .; cdr3_nt: TGTGCCAGCAGTCCCGTAGGCCGGAATGAAAAACTGTTTTTT; cdr3_aa: CASSPVGRNEKLFF
clone_size: many; j_call: TRBJ2-4; v_call: TRBV12-3/TRBV12-4; d_call: .; cdr3_nt: TGTGCCAGCAGTTTCCTAAAGGGTTTCTCTTCGGACAAAAACATTCAGTACTTC; cdr3_aa: CASSFLKGFSSDKNIQYF
clone_size: .; j_call: TRBJ2-3; v_call: TRBV9; d_call: TRBD2; cdr3_nt: TGTGCCAGCAGCGTAGTCGGGAGGGCCGTCCCCAGCACAGATACGCAGTATTTT; cdr3_aa: CASSVVGRAVPSTDTQYF
clone_size: few; j_call: TRBJ2-3; v_call: TRBV19; d_call: .; cdr3_nt: TGTGCCAGTAGTATAGCGAAAACAGATACGCAGTATTTT; cdr3_aa: CASSIAKTDTQYF
clone_size: many; j_call: TRBJ1-2; v_call: TRBV7-2; d_call: TRBD1; cdr3_nt: TGTGCCAGCAGTCGGGACAGGGGGCGAAATGGCTACACCTTC; cdr3_aa: CASSRDRGRNGYTF
clone_size: few; j_call: TRBJ2-4; v_call: TRBV6-2/TRBV6-3; d_call: .; cdr3_nt: TGTGCCAGCAGTTACGGAGGGCCGAAAAACATTCAGTACTTC; cdr3_aa: CASSYGGPKNIQYF
clone_size: many; j_call: TRBJ2-1; v_call: TRBV5-1; d_call: .; cdr3_nt: TGCGCCAGCAGCTTATGGTGCAATGAGCAGTTCTTC; cdr3_aa: CASSLWCNEQFF
clone_size: many; j_call: TRBJ2-5; v_call: TRBV29-1; d_call: TRBD2; cdr3_nt: TGCAGCGCCTCGAAGACTAGCGGGCGGCAAGAGACCCAGTACTTC; cdr3_aa: CSASKTSGRQETQYF
clone_size: few; j_call: TRBJ1-5; v_call: TRBV20-1; d_call: TRBD1; cdr3_nt: TGCAGTGCTAGAAGCGACAGGGAAAATCAGCCCCAGCATTTT; cdr3_aa: CSARSDRENQPQHF
clone_size: few; j_call: TRBJ1-1; v_call: TRBV4-3; d_call: .; cdr3_nt: TGCGCCAGCAGCCATACACCCCAGGGGAACACTGAAGCTTTCTTT; cdr3_aa: CASSHTPQGNTEAFF
clone_size: many; j_call: TRBJ2-5; v_call: TRBV10-3; d_call: .; cdr3_nt: TGTGCCATCAGTTCCGTCGGGGAAAAAGAGACCCAGTACTTC; cdr3_aa: CAISSVGEKETQYF
clone_size: many; j_call: TRBJ2-1; v_call: TRBV6-2/TRBV6-3; d_call: .; cdr3_nt: TGTGCCACCGGGCAGGCCAATGAGCAGTTCTTC; cdr3_aa: CATGQANEQFF
clone_size: many; j_call: TRBJ1-2; v_call: TRBV7-9; d_call: TRBD1; cdr3_nt: TGTGCCACAGAGGGACAGTACTATGGCTACACCTTC; cdr3_aa: CATEGQYYGYTF
clone_size: few; j_call: TRBJ2-2; v_call: TRBV5-1; d_call: .; cdr3_nt: TGCGCCAGCAGCACCCTAGAGGGGGGTACCGGGGAGCTGTTTTTT; cdr3_aa: CASSTLEGGTGELFF
clone_size: many; j_call: TRBJ1-1; v_call: TRBV5-1; d_call: TRBD1; cdr3_nt: TGCGCCAGCAGGGGGACAGGGCCCCATGAAGCTTTCTTT; cdr3_aa: CASRGTGPHEAFF
clone_size: many; j_call: TRBJ2-1; v_call: TRBV5-1; d_call: .; cdr3_nt: TGCGCCAGCAGCTTGGGGCAGGGCTGGAGAAATGAGCAGTTCTTC; cdr3_aa: CASSLGQGWRNEQFF
clone_size: many; j_call: TRBJ2-7; v_call: TRBV7-3; d_call: .; cdr3_nt: TGTGCCAGCAGCTCCCCTGGTAGAACCTACGAGCAGTACTTC; cdr3_aa: CASSSPGRTYEQYF
clone_size: .; j_call: TRBJ1-3; v_call: TRBV7-8; d_call: .; cdr3_nt: TGTGCCAGCAGCTTAGTGGTGTTTCCGGGACGCTCTGGAAACACCATATATTTT; cdr3_aa: CASSLVVFPGRSGNTIYF
clone_size: .; j_call: TRBJ1-3; v_call: TRBV10-3; d_call: .; cdr3_nt: TGTGCCATCAGGTCCGGCGCCACTAAGGACACCATATATTTT; cdr3_aa: CAIRSGATKDTIYF
clone_size: many; j_call: TRBJ1-1; v_call: TRBV27; d_call: .; cdr3_nt: TGTGCCAGCAGCTGGACAGAACCGAACACTGAAGCTTTCTTT; cdr3_aa: CASSWTEPNTEAFF
clone_size: many; j_call: TRBJ1-2; v_call: TRBV27; d_call: .; cdr3_nt: TGTGCCAGCAGTTTATCAAAAGGATTCTATGGCTACACCTTC; cdr3_aa: CASSLSKGFYGYTF
clone_size: many; j_call: TRBJ2-1; v_call: TRBV2; d_call: TRBD2; cdr3_nt: TGTGCCAGCAGTGGGCCACTAGGTAGCGGGGGCTCCCTCTACAATGAGCAGTTCTTC; cdr3_aa: CASSGPLGSGGSLYNEQFF